The rows below give T cell receptor beta chains drawn from one sample of a study of blood T cell repertoires in COVID-19. The data were produced by immunoSEQ multiplex PCR, yet TCRdb's version contains in-frame clones alone and is incomplete. The sample has roughly 460,000 clones; around 90% are singletons. Sequenced sample: peripheral blood. The receptors here all came from a young man with COVID-19, enrolled during active disease. Both conserved end residues are part of each CDR3. A D gene is named only where the DNA matches it firmly. The size field is filled for only some rows; it gives once, few, many or a size class.

TRBD2	once	TRBV10-2	TRBJ2-1	TGCGCCAGCAGTGACTTGATGGGGACTAGGAACAATGAGCAGTTCTTC	CASSDLMGTRNNEQFF
.	.	TRBV3-1/TRBV3-2	TRBJ2-5	TGTGCCAGCCGGAGGGACTTTCAAGAGACCCAGTACTTC	CASRRDFQETQYF
.	.	TRBV5-4	TRBJ2-5	TGTGCCAGCAGCCGTGAACTAGCTGGGGAGACCCAGTACTTC	CASSRELAGETQYF
TRBD2	.	TRBV5-1	TRBJ2-2	TGCGCCAGCAGCGTCACTAGCGGTTCGAACACCGGGGAGCTGTTTTTT	CASSVTSGSNTGELFF
TRBD1	once	TRBV28	TRBJ1-6	TGTGCCAGCAGGGAGACAGGGCGCTATAATTCACCCCTCCACTTT	CASRETGRYNSPLHF
TRBD1	.	TRBV4-1	TRBJ1-1	TGCGCCAGCAGCCAACCCGTGGACAGGAAGAACACTGAAGCTTTCTTT	CASSQPVDRKNTEAFF
.	.	TRBV9	TRBJ2-2	TGTGCCAGCAGCGTAGAATGGGGGGAGCGGAACACCGGGGAGCTGTTTTTT	CASSVEWGERNTGELFF
TRBD1	.	TRBV27	TRBJ1-5	TGTGCCAGCAGTTCTTACAGGGGGAATCAGCCCCAGCATTTT	CASSSYRGNQPQHF
TRBD1	.	TRBV5-1	TRBJ1-4	TGCGCCAGCAGCTTGGACGGACAGGGAAACGAAAAACTGTTTTTT	CASSLDGQGNEKLFF
.	.	TRBV12-2	TRBJ1-5	TGTGCAAGTCGCTCCCAATCCGGGACAGGGGAGGGGGATCAGCCCCAGCATTTT	CASRSQSGTGEGDQPQHF